The present TCR beta chain was sequenced within a study of a mutant IDH1 vaccine in newly diagnosed glioma. Whole-study context: The study started vaccination 4-6 weeks after radiotherapy alone, or with temozolomide cycles. Before enrollment, the patients had been treated with radiotherapy alone, temozolomide alone, or both together. Most of them had received both.

Some clones are missing from TCRdb's copy, which holds only in-frame ones; the method was immunoSEQ multiplex PCR. The table includes about 26,000 clones, more than 60% detected once. Time point: week 5, during vaccination. In the vaccine, a single dose held 300 ug of the mutant IDH1 20-mer peptide, along with topical imiquimod. Turning to this clone: As yet, its antigen is unknown.

The sample in question was PBMCs, obtained from a glioma patient whose treatment included an IDH1 peptide vaccine. The sequence came from a man aged 40-49 years with glioma. Some clones in this sample may be carry-over from other donors' samples.

DNA for the CDR3: TGTGCCAGCAGGAGGGGCAATCAGCCCCAGCATTTT. Translating it yields CASRRGNQPQHF. The rearrangement uses TRBV6-6 and TRBJ1-5; no clear D. CDR1 MNHNY and CDR2 SVGAGI come from the germline V gene (reference sequence). V lost 6 bases, J lost 2 bases, and 5 bases lay in between. The CDR3 is made up of 12 amino acids.